Listed here is a single TCR beta chain. This specimen belongs to a study of blood T cell repertoires in COVID-19. Across the study: The cDNA or gDNA used as material had been derived from T cells, B-cell-depleted T cells, or PBMCs.

The CDR3 is made up of 15 amino acids. Germline CDR1 and CDR2: MNHEY and SVGAGI. Trimming removed 5 bases at V and 2 bases at J, with 15 bases between. The table came from immunoSEQ multiplex PCR; TCRdb's copy has only in-frame clones and leaves some out. Of 350,000 to 550,000 clones listed, nearly 90% are singletons. Individuals aged roughly 18 to 95 years were recruited from 24 US areas. This receptor was obtained from a woman younger than 30 with acute COVID-19. The V gene is TRBV6-5, the J gene TRBJ1-1; tentatively, D is TRBD1 (6 bases). Input material: PBMCs or T cells enriched from blood (not recorded which). The CDR3 region is CASSPRGGLNTEAFF. The CDR3 DNA follows: TGTGCCAGCAGTCCCCGGGGGGGCCTAAACACTGAAGCTTTCTTT.